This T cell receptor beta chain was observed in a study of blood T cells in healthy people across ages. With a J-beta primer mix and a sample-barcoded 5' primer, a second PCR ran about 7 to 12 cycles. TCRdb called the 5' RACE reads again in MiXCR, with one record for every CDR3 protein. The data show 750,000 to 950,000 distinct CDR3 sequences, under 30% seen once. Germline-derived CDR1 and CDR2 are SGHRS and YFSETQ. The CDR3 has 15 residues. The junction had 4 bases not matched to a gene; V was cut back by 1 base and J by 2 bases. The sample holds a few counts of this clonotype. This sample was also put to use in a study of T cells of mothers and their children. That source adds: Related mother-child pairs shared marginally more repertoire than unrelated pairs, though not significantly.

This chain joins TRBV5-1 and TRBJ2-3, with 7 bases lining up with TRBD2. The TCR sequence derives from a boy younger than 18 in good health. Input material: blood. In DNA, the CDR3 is TGCGCCAGCAGCTTGCCTGGGGGGGACACAGATACGCAGTATTTT. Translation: CASSLPGGDTDTQYF.